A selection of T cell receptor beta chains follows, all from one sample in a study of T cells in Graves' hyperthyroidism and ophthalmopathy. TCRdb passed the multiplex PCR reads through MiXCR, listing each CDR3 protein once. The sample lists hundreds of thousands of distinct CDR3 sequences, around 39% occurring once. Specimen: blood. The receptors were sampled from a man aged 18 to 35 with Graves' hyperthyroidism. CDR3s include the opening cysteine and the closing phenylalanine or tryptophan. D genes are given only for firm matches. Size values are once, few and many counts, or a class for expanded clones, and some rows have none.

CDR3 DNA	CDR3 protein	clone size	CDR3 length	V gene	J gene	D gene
TGTGCCAGCAGCTTCCAGGGACCTCCGGCGGCTTTCTTT	CASSFQGPPAAFF	few	13	TRBV7-8	TRBJ1-1	NA
TGCGCCAGCAGCCAAGAACGACCGGGGTCGACTGAAGCTTTCTTT	CASSQERPGSTEAFF	few	15	TRBV7-8	TRBJ1-1	NA
TGCGCCAGCAGCTTGCAACTAGATGGAAGCGGGGAGCTGTTTTTT	CASSLQLDGSGELFF	few	15	TRBV5-1	TRBJ2-2	NA
TGTGCCAGCAGCCTACGAGGGTTCGGAAACACCATATATTTT	CASSLRGFGNTIYF	many	14	TRBV7-3	TRBJ1-3	NA
TGTGCCAGCAGCTCGGACGACACCGGGGAGCTGTTTTTT	CASSSDDTGELFF	many	13	TRBV13	TRBJ2-2	NA
TGTGCCAGCAGTTATTCCCTGACGGAGCCCCAGCATTTT	CASSYSLTEPQHF	few	13	TRBV6-5	TRBJ1-5	NA
TGCAGTGCTAGAGGGGGGACATTCTCCATGAACACTGAAGCTTTCTTT	CSARGGTFSMNTEAFF	NA	16	TRBV20-1	TRBJ1-1	NA
TGTGCCAGCAGTGCGAGCTCGAACTATGGCTACACCTTC	CASSASSNYGYTF	NA	13	TRBV10-3	TRBJ1-2	NA
TGTGCCTGGAGCGGACAGGGGAGAGGGGCTTTCTTT	CAWSGQGRGAFF	NA	12	TRBV19	TRBJ1-1	TRBD1
TGTGCCAGCAGCCTACGGTACGAGCGGTACTTC	CASSLRYERYF	NA	11	TRBV7-9	TRBJ2-7	NA
TGTGCCAGCAGTTTTAGCCCCCTGAGGGCAGGGGAAGCTTTCTTT	CASSFSPLRAGEAFF	few	15	TRBV12-3/TRBV12-4	TRBJ1-1	NA
TGTGCCAGCACCAGACAGGGCTTTTCCTCCTACGAGCAGTACTTC	CASTRQGFSSYEQYF	few	15	TRBV7-9	TRBJ2-7	TRBD1
TGCGCCAGCACGGACAGGGATCGTGCGAACACTGAAGCTTTCTTT	CASTDRDRANTEAFF	NA	15	TRBV7-2	TRBJ1-1	TRBD1
TGTGCCAGCAGACACACAGCGAACACCGGGGAGCTGTTTTTT	CASRHTANTGELFF	NA	14	TRBV11-2	TRBJ2-2	NA
TGTGCCAGCAGCTTTAGCGGGGCACAAGAGACCCAGTACTTC	CASSFSGAQETQYF	many	14	TRBV7-2	TRBJ2-5	TRBD2
TGTGCCAGTTCCTTGGACAGCTCTCATCAGCCCCAGCATTTT	CASSLDSSHQPQHF	NA	14	TRBV7-9	TRBJ1-5	NA
TGTGCCATCAGTGACCGGGAGGGCCTAGAGGAGCAGTACTTC	CAISDREGLEEQYF	many	14	TRBV10-3	TRBJ2-7	TRBD2
TGTGTCAGCAGTGTGGAGGAGGATCAGCCCCAGCATTTT	CVSSVEEDQPQHF	NA	13	TRBV10-3	TRBJ1-5	NA
TGCGCCAGCAGCTTGGACCAGGTTGGCTACACCTTC	CASSLDQVGYTF	many	12	TRBV5-1	TRBJ1-2	NA
TGCGCCAGCAGCCAAGTCGGGGGGCTGAACACTGAAGCTTTCTTT	CASSQVGGLNTEAFF	NA	15	TRBV4-3	TRBJ1-1	NA
TGTGCCAGCAGCCAGACAGGCCCTACCGGCGACGAGCAGTACTTC	CASSQTGPTGDEQYF	NA	15	TRBV7-9	TRBJ2-7	NA
TGTGCCACCAGTGATGTGACAGGGCTGGACTACACCTTC	CATSDVTGLDYTF	NA	13	TRBV24-1	TRBJ1-2	TRBD1
TGTGCCAGCAGCTCCAACAGGGGAGGGATCTCTGGGGCCAACGTCCTGACTTTC	CASSSNRGGISGANVLTF	NA	18	TRBV7-9	TRBJ2-6	NA
TGTGCCAGCAGCCGGGGGGCAGAGGATTCACCCCTCCACTTT	CASSRGAEDSPLHF	many	14	TRBV14	TRBJ1-6	NA
TGTGCCAGCAGCTTAGCGAGGGGGGTCGGCCAAGAGACCCAGTACTTC	CASSLARGVGQETQYF	many	16	TRBV7-9	TRBJ2-5	NA
TGTGCCAGCAAGCAGGATCTATCCTACGAGCAGTACTTC	CASKQDLSYEQYF	many	13	TRBV2	TRBJ2-7	NA
TGTGCCAGTAGTACCGCCTTTCTGGGACCCCAGCATTTT	CASSTAFLGPQHF	few	13	TRBV19	TRBJ1-5	NA
TGCAGTGCTAGCAGGACTAGCGGGAGGTCTGGGGAGCTGTTTTTT	CSASRTSGRSGELFF	NA	15	TRBV20-1	TRBJ2-2	TRBD2
TGTGCCAGCAGCTCCCACAGGACAGGGGCTGGGGCCAACGTCCTGACTTTC	CASSSHRTGAGANVLTF	few	17	TRBV5-8	TRBJ2-6	TRBD1
TGTGCCAGCAGTTTCGGGACGGCGAACATTGAAGCTTTCTTT	CASSFGTANIEAFF	NA	14	TRBV9	TRBJ1-1	NA
TGTGCCAGCAGCTCCGGGACTCGAGAGACCCAGTACTTC	CASSSGTRETQYF	many	13	TRBV9	TRBJ2-5	NA
TGTGCCAGTACAGGCCTCTCTGGGGCCAACGTCCTGACTTTC	CASTGLSGANVLTF	few	14	TRBV19	TRBJ2-6	NA
TGCAGTGCTGTCTCGGTCAGCTCTGGGGCCAACGTCCTGACTTTC	CSAVSVSSGANVLTF	NA	15	TRBV20-1	TRBJ2-6	NA